These 18 T cell receptor beta chains came from one sample sequenced in a study of PD-1 blockade in classical Hodgkin lymphoma (dated by TCRdb to about 2020). The library came from the immunoSEQ multiplex PCR assay. TCRdb provides this immuneACCESS table in a form limited to in-frame rearrangements. Some clones are lacking; in checked studies, under half of them reflect an unresolved V gene, and why the rest are absent is not known. This sample is represented by more than 70,000 clones; about 93% of them were singletons. The ten largest clones take up approximately 2.5% of the sample. Per the publication, the time point label means: cycle 2 day 1 (C2D1) of nivolumab. Relapse after autologous stem cell transplantation had occurred in all trial patients, and cohorts A, B and C were distinguished by prior brentuximab vedotin exposure. The source material was peripheral blood mononuclear cells (PBMCs), sampled before the second cycle of nivolumab. These receptors were collected from a human donor with classical Hodgkin lymphoma.

The chain couples TRBV12-5 to TRBJ2-7, with TRBD2 identical over 7 bases. The J segment lost 5 bases and the V segment lost 1 base, leaving 5 bases of the junction unmatched. The CDR3 has 14 residues. The germline V gene encodes CDR1 LGHNT and CDR2 FRNRAP. The CDR3 region has the DNA TGTGCTAGTGGTTTGGCCACAGGACTAGACGAGCAGTACTTC. This codes for CASGLATGLDEQYF.

This chain uses TRBV5-6 with TRBJ2-7; TRBD1 aligns across 9 bases. CDR1 is SGHDT and CDR2 is YYEEEE in the germline V gene. V was clipped by 4 bases and J by 3 bases; unmatched bases: 8. CDR3 length: 15 residues. For the CDR3, the DNA is TGTGCCAGCAGCCGGCACCGGGACAGGGACTACGAGCAGTACTTC. This encodes CASSRHRDRDYEQYF.

The rearrangement uses TRBV28 and TRBJ1-1; D gene ambiguous. The ends were cut back, 4 bases at V and 4 bases at J, with 16 bases in the middle. The CDR3 has 15 residues. Germline lookup yields CDR1 MDHEN and CDR2 SYDVKM. This CDR3 reads CASSSPWAGTTEAFF. CDR3 in DNA: TGTGCCAGCAGTTCCCCGTGGGCAGGAACCACTGAAGCTTTCTTT.

The chain recombines TRBV27 with TRBJ1-2; D not resolved. CDR1 is MNHEY, CDR2 SMNVEV, per germline (reference sequence). V was clipped by 6 bases and J by 4 bases, with 15 bases between them. The CDR3 contains 14 residues. CDR3 residues: CASSPNPRFYGYTF. CDR3 sequence (DNA): TGTGCCAGCAGCCCTAATCCCAGGTTCTATGGCTACACCTTC.

The V gene is TRBV6-1, the J gene TRBJ2-5, with TRBD2 as a possible D gene (6 bases). CDR3 size: 13 residues. Germline V gene data show CDR1 as MNHNS and CDR2 as SASEGT. Trimming stripped 5 bases from V and 0 bases from J, with 7 bases between. The chain's CDR3 is CASSRDYQETQYF. In nucleotides, the CDR3 is TGTGCCAGCAGTAGGGACTACCAAGAGACCCAGTACTTC.

V and J are TRBV7-9 and TRBJ1-5; unclear D gene. Germline loops: CDR1 SEHNR, CDR2 FQNEAQ (reference sequence). With 5 bases removed from V and 4 bases from J, the gap between germline ends came to 9 bases. The CDR3 runs 13 residues. Written as DNA, the CDR3 is TGTGCCAGCAGCCCCCACGGGAATCAGCCCCAGCATTTT. It encodes CASSPHGNQPQHF. The full variable domain, its missing parts supplied by reference TRBV7-9 and TRBJ1-5, is DTGVSQNPRHKITKRGQNVTFRCDPISEHNRLYWYRQTLGQGPEFLTYFQNEAQLEKSRLLSDRFSAERPKGSFSTLEIQRTEQGDSAMYLCASSPHGNQPQHFGDGTRLSIL.

The chain employs TRBV9 and TRBJ2-3; TRBD2 aligns across 11 bases. The CDR3 has 20 amino acids. From germline, CDR1 is SGDLS and CDR2 YYNGEE. With 4 bases clipped from V and 1 base from J, the junction kept 17 bases outside the gene matches. The CDR3 DNA follows: TGTGCCAGCAGCCCAGCTGGGCTAGCGGGAGGAGCCGTCGGCACAGATACGCAGTATTTT. It yields the protein CASSPAGLAGGAVGTDTQYF.

The chain employs TRBV7-2 and TRBJ2-1, with D possibly TRBD2 on 6 matching bases. Germline lookup yields CDR1 SGHTA and CDR2 FQGNSA. This CDR3 is 16 amino acids long. Trimming removed 2 bases from V and 5 bases from J, with 16 bases in between. In DNA form, the CDR3 reads TGTGCCAGCAGCTTACTCACCGGGAGTTGGGACAATGAGCAGTTCTTC. This sequence encodes CASSLLTGSWDNEQFF.

The rearrangement links TRBV27 to TRBJ2-1; TRBD2 aligns across 8 bases. Germline V gene data show CDR1 as MNHEY and CDR2 as SMNVEV (reference sequence). V dropped 6 bases and J dropped 5; count of bases not matched to a gene: 6. This CDR3 spans 14 amino acids. Here the CDR3 DNA reads TGTGCCAGCAGCATTAGCGGGACAAACAATGAGCAGTTCTTC. Translated: CASSISGTNNEQFF.

V and J are TRBV9 and TRBJ1-3, with D possibly matching TRBD1 (6 bases). V shed 5 bases and J shed 0 bases, with 12 bases lying between them. The CDR3 length is 15 residues. Germline CDR1 is SGDLS and CDR2 is YYNGEE. DNA for the CDR3: TGTGCCAGCAGTGGGGGCCGCCTCTCTGGAAACACCATATATTTT. Amino acid sequence: CASSGGRLSGNTIYF.

The chain carries TRBV27 and TRBJ1-2; 7 bases match TRBD1. The germline V gene has CDR1 MNHEY and CDR2 SMNVEV (reference sequence). The CDR3 runs to 15 residues. The V gene end was trimmed by 6 bases and the J gene end by 5 bases; junction bases not matched to a gene: 12. CDR3 residues: CASRDRNTPSYGYTF. The DNA of the CDR3 is TGTGCCAGCAGGGACAGGAACACTCCATCGTATGGCTACACCTTC.

This chain connects TRBV29-1 to TRBJ1-1; TRBD1 is a possible D gene (6 bases). CDR1 is SQVTM, CDR2 ANQGSEA, per germline. The CDR3 length is 13 residues. The ends were cut back, 4 bases at V and 2 bases at J, with 11 bases in the middle. CDR3 bases: TGCAGCGTTGTTGAGGGGGTTAACACTGAAGCTTTCTTT. Its translation: CSVVEGVNTEAFF.

This clone occurred once. J is TRBJ1-5 and V is TRBV29-1; 8 nucleotides agree with TRBD1. The V gene end was trimmed by 6 bases and the J gene end by 4 bases; junction bases not matched to a gene: 8. CDR3 length equals 14 residues. Germline CDR1 SQVTM, CDR2 ANQGSEA. This chain's CDR3 is CSVLGQGWNQPQHF. DNA for the CDR3: TGCAGCGTCTTAGGACAGGGATGGAATCAGCCCCAGCATTTT. Full variable domain (outside the CDR3, taken from reference TRBV29-1 and TRBJ1-5): SAVISQKPSRDICQRGTSLTIQCQVDSQVTMMFWYRQQPGQSLTLIATANQGSEATYESGFVIDKFPISRPNLTFSTLTVSNMSPEDSSIYLCSVLGQGWNQPQHFGDGTRLSIL.

This chain links TRBV5-1 with TRBJ2-7, with D perhaps matching TRBD1 (5 bases). Germline V CDR1 and CDR2: SGHRS, YFSETQ. The CDR3 loop spans 12 amino acids. V lost 4 bases and J lost 4, with 9 bases in between. CDR3 loop: CASSLQGYEQYF. As DNA, the CDR3 is TGCGCCAGCAGCCTCCAGGGTTACGAGCAGTACTTC. The whole variable domain, remainder taken from reference TRBV5-1 and TRBJ2-7, is KAGVTQTPRYLIKTRGQQVTLSCSPISGHRSVSWYQQTPGQGLQFLFEYFSETQRNKGNFPGRFSGRQFSNSRSEMNVSTLELGDSALYLCASSLQGYEQYFGPGTRLTVT.

The chain has TRBV5-1 and TRBJ2-3; 9 bases map to TRBD2. The CDR3 runs 14 residues. Germline V gives CDR1 SGHRS, CDR2 YFSETQ. V was clipped by 4 bases and J by 4 bases; unmatched bases: 4. CDR3: CASSQGLAADTQYF. CDR3 nucleotides: TGCGCCAGCAGCCAGGGACTAGCAGCAGATACGCAGTATTTT.

The rearrangement joins TRBV5-6 to TRBJ1-5; 7 bases fit TRBD1. CDR1 and CDR2 from the germline V gene are SGHDT and YYEEEE. V was pared by 2 bases and J by 3 bases, with 5 bases of the junction left unmatched. The CDR3 spans 15 residues. The CDR3 DNA sequence: TGTGCCAGCAGCTTCGGGACAGAAGACAATCAGCCCCAGCATTTT. Encoded protein: CASSFGTEDNQPQHF.

The J gene is TRBJ1-5, the V gene TRBV18; D ambiguous. The CDR3 contains 14 residues. Germline-derived CDR1 and CDR2 are KGHSH and LQKENI. Between the trimmed V and J ends, which lost 1 base and 0 bases, there was a span of 4 bases. CDR3 coding DNA: TGTGCCAGCTCACCACTCTCTAGCAATCAGCCCCAGCATTTT. Its protein product is CASSPLSSNQPQHF.

This chain connects TRBV25-1 to TRBJ2-2; D is unresolved. The V and J ends lost 6 bases and 5 bases respectively, with 10 bases between them. Germline CDR1 reads MGHDK; CDR2 reads SYGVNS. CDR3 size: 13 residues. The CDR3 here is CASRGPGTGELFF. Written as DNA, the CDR3 is TGTGCCAGCAGAGGGCCGGGTACCGGGGAGCTGTTTTTT.